These 27 T cell receptor beta chains were sequenced from one sample in a study of blood T cell repertoires in COVID-19. TCRdb keeps only in-frame clones here, not all; method: immunoSEQ multiplex PCR. Of approximately 49,000 clones in the sample, about 63% are singletons; the top ten hold about 8.8%. Material for sequencing was peripheral blood. The source is a woman aged 70-85 years with acute or convalescent COVID-19.

The chain is built from TRBV2 and TRBJ1-5, with TRBD1 matching 8 bases. Germline loops: CDR1 SNHLY, CDR2 FYNNEI. V trimming: 4 bases; J trimming: 5 bases; junction bases outside the gene matches: 1. The CDR3 is 13 amino acids. CDR3 region: CASSAGGDQPQHF. The CDR3 nucleotides are TGTGCCAGCAGTGCAGGGGGCGATCAGCCCCAGCATTTT.

The chain links TRBV6-5 to TRBJ2-7, with 8 nucleotides matching TRBD1. The CDR3 extends over 14 amino acids. Germline CDR1 MNHEY, CDR2 SVGAGI. The ends lost 5 bases at V and 5 bases at J; junction bases unmatched: 8. The CDR3 protein is CASSRDRGYHEQYF. The CDR3 region has the DNA TGTGCCAGCAGTCGTGACAGGGGATATCACGAGCAGTACTTC.

A single count supports this clone. The V gene is TRBV19, the J gene TRBJ2-4; D is perhaps TRBD1 (5 bases). V was pared by 6 bases and J by 2 bases, with 17 bases between. The CDR3 is made up of 16 amino acids. The germline gives CDR1 LNHDA, CDR2 SQIVND (reference sequence). The CDR3 DNA sequence: TGTGCCAGTAGATCCGACACCCCAGGGACCAAAAACATTCAGTACTTC. Translating it yields CASRSDTPGTKNIQYF.

In DNA form, the CDR3 reads TGCAGCGTAAGGACTAGCGGGGGGGCCGGTAATGAGCAGTTCTTC. This codes for CSVRTSGGAGNEQFF. This chain joins TRBV29-1 and TRBJ2-1, with TRBD2 identical over 15 bases. V was clipped by 6 bases and J by 7 bases; unmatched bases: 7. This CDR3 spans 15 amino acids. The germline CDR1 and CDR2 sequences are SQVTM and ANQGSEA.

The CDR3 protein is CASSPSGIAGELFF. The CDR3 DNA follows: TGTGCCAGCAGCCCTAGCGGGATAGCCGGGGAGCTGTTTTTT. The chain joins TRBV7-9 to TRBJ2-2, with 9 positions matching TRBD2. Germline trimming cut 5 bases from V and 6 bases from J; bases unmatched to any gene: 4. CDR1 and CDR2 from the germline V gene are SEHNR and FQNEAQ (reference sequence). The CDR3 is made up of 14 amino acids.

The J gene is TRBJ2-7, the V gene TRBV6-2 or TRBV6-3, with unresolved D. V lost 4 bases and J 4 bases, leaving 11 bases between the germline ends. Germline V gene lookup returns CDR1 MNHEY and CDR2 SVGEGT. CDR3 length: 13 amino acids. The CDR3 is CASSFLRGYEQYF. CDR3 nucleotide sequence: TGTGCCAGCAGTTTTCTTCGCGGTTACGAGCAGTACTTC.

This clone was counted a few times. This rearrangement joins TRBV5-4 to TRBJ2-1, with 9 bases lining up with TRBD2. The CDR3 has 15 residues. CDR1 is SGHNT and CDR2 is YYREEE in the germline V gene (reference sequence). V was pared by 6 bases and J by 0 bases, with 4 bases of the junction left unmatched. The CDR3 DNA is TGTGCCAGCATCGGTAGCGGGAGCTCCTACAATGAGCAGTTCTTC. Its protein is CASIGSGSSYNEQFF.

This sequence joins TRBV6-2 or TRBV6-3 and TRBJ2-1; 7 bases line up with TRBD2. The CDR3 is 17 residues long. CDR1 MNHEY and CDR2 SVGEGT come from the germline V gene. V was clipped by 5 bases and J by 0 bases; unmatched bases: 10. This CDR3 is CASSPPLLALSYNEQFF. The CDR3 nucleotides read TGTGCCAGCAGTCCCCCCTTACTAGCGCTCTCCTACAATGAGCAGTTCTTC.

The chain joins TRBV7-9 to TRBJ1-2; TRBD1 might be the D (5 bases). The V gene lost 5 bases and the J gene lost 2 bases, with 12 bases spanning the gap. CDR3 length: 14 residues. The V gene's germline CDR1 is SEHNR and CDR2 FQNEAQ (reference sequence). The CDR3 bases are TGTGCCAGCAGCCGACCAGGGAACAACTATGGCTACACCTTC. It yields the protein CASSRPGNNYGYTF.

The chain couples TRBV2 to TRBJ1-5; D is possibly TRBD1 (6 bases). The CDR3 length is 12 residues. The germline V gene encodes CDR1 SNHLY and CDR2 FYNNEI. V shed 6 bases and J shed 10 bases, with 13 bases lying between them. The CDR3 sequence: CASRTGKNPQHF. The CDR3 bases are TGTGCCAGCAGGACAGGAAAGAATCCCCAGCATTTT. Full variable domain (rest looked up from reference TRBV2 and TRBJ1-5): EPEVTQTPSHQVTQMGQEVILRCVPISNHLYFYWYRQILGQKVEFLVSFYNNEISEKSEIFDDQFSVERPDGSNFTLKIRSTKLEDSAMYFCASRTGKNPQHFGDGTRLSIL.

This chain uses TRBV5-4 with TRBJ2-3; 8 nucleotides agree with TRBD1. V dropped 4 bases and J dropped 5; count of bases not matched to a gene: 9. CDR1 is SGHNT, CDR2 YYREEE, per germline (reference sequence). The CDR3 length is 15 residues. The chain's CDR3 is CASSDRRQGIDTQYF. For the CDR3, the DNA is TGTGCCAGCAGCGATCGACGACAGGGGATAGATACGCAGTATTTT. Filled out from reference TRBV5-4 and TRBJ2-3, the complete variable domain reads ETGVTQSPTHLIKTRGQQVTLRCSSQSGHNTVSWYQQALGQGPQFIFQYYREEENGRGNFPPRFSGLQFPNYSSELNVNALELDDSALYLCASSDRRQGIDTQYFGPGTRLTVL.

The V call is TRBV9, the J call TRBJ2-7; 9 positions match TRBD1. The CDR3 has 14 amino acids. Germline V CDR1 and CDR2: SGDLS, YYNGEE. The V and J ends lost 4 bases and 3 bases, in that order; junction bases with no gene match: 5. CDR3 coding DNA: TGTGCCAGCAGCCCCTACAGGGGGCTCTACGAGCAGTACTTC. It translates to CASSPYRGLYEQYF. Variable domain in full (rest from reference TRBV9 and TRBJ2-7): DSGVTQTPKHLITATGQRVTLRCSPRSGDLSVYWYQQSLDQGLQFLIQYYNGEERAKGNILERFSAQQFPDLHSELNLSSLELGDSALYFCASSPYRGLYEQYFGPGTRLTVT.

CDR3 DNA sequence: TGCGCCAGCAGCCAAGCCGGGACTAGCGGGGGTCAGGGTACGCAGTATTTT. Translating it yields CASSQAGTSGGQGTQYF. V is TRBV4-1 and J is TRBJ2-3, with 14 bases matching TRBD2. V dropped 1 base and J dropped 8; count of bases not matched to a gene: 8. CDR3 size: 17 residues. From germline, CDR1 is MGHRA and CDR2 YSYEKL.

CDR3 in DNA: TGTGCCAGCAGCCCACCGGGACAGTCGACAGAAAAACTGTTTTTT. Protein sequence: CASSPPGQSTEKLFF. This rearrangement joins TRBV28 to TRBJ1-4; TRBD1 aligns across 7 bases. Germline assignment: CDR1 MDHEN and CDR2 SYDVKM. The CDR3 is 15 residues long. V dropped 6 bases and J dropped 8; count of bases not matched to a gene: 12.

This clone has only a few counts. This chain links TRBV6-5 with TRBJ1-3, with 7 bases matching TRBD1. Germline CDR1 is MNHEY and CDR2 is SVGAGI. The CDR3 is made up of 15 amino acids. V trimming: 6 bases; J trimming: 4 bases; junction bases outside the gene matches: 9. The CDR3 DNA reads TGTGCCAGCAGCCGCACAGGGGAATCAGGAAACACCATATATTTT. Translated, it gives CASSRTGESGNTIYF.

The CDR3 DNA reads TGTGCCAGCATTTCCCCAAGGGGTTTCTACAATGAGCAGTTCTTC. This encodes CASISPRGFYNEQFF. This rearrangement joins TRBV28 to TRBJ2-1, with D tentatively TRBD1 (5 bases). Germline lookup yields CDR1 MDHEN and CDR2 SYDVKM. V gave up 7 bases and J gave up 3 bases, with 16 bases separating them. This CDR3 contains 15 residues.

Here the CDR3 DNA reads TGTGCCAGCAGCACAACGACAGGGAGTAAAAAGAGCGAGCAGTACTTC. Its translation: CASSTTTGSKKSEQYF. The chain employs TRBV11-1 and TRBJ2-7; 7 positions match TRBD1. This CDR3 is 16 amino acids long. The germline gives CDR1 SGHAT, CDR2 FQDESV (reference sequence). V lost 5 bases and J lost 6; bases outside the gene matches: 16.

This chain links TRBV2 with TRBJ1-2; no definite D call. Germline CDR1 is SNHLY and CDR2 is FYNNEI. The CDR3 covers 14 residues. V was cut by 2 bases and J by 4 bases, with 11 bases left in between. The CDR3 spells CASSEWVSVYGYTF. CDR3 sequence (DNA): TGTGCCAGCAGTGAATGGGTCAGCGTCTATGGCTACACCTTC.

The chain uses TRBV2 and TRBJ2-1; D unresolved. The germline CDR1 and CDR2 sequences are SNHLY and FYNNEI. With 3 bases removed from V and 7 bases from J, the gap between germline ends came to 7 bases. The CDR3 has 12 amino acids. The CDR3 is CASSDETNEQFF. DNA for the CDR3: TGTGCCAGCAGTGATGAGACTAATGAGCAGTTCTTC. The variable domain in full, with the rest retrieved from reference TRBV2 and TRBJ2-1, is EPEVTQTPSHQVTQMGQEVILRCVPISNHLYFYWYRQILGQKVEFLVSFYNNEISEKSEIFDDQFSVERPDGSNFTLKIRSTKLEDSAMYFCASSDETNEQFFGPGTRLTVL.

The rearrangement joins TRBV7-9 to TRBJ2-1, with D possibly being TRBD2 (5 bases). Trimming took off 7 bases at V and 0 bases at J, with 16 bases between the two ends. This CDR3 is 16 amino acids long. From germline, CDR1 is SEHNR and CDR2 FQNEAQ (reference sequence). The CDR3 region is CASTPRRESSYNEQFF. In DNA form, the CDR3 reads TGTGCCAGCACCCCTCGTCGGGAAAGCTCCTACAATGAGCAGTTCTTC. The complete variable domain, with remaining parts taken from reference TRBV7-9 and TRBJ2-1, reads DTGVSQNPRHKITKRGQNVTFRCDPISEHNRLYWYRQTLGQGPEFLTYFQNEAQLEKSRLLSDRFSAERPKGSFSTLEIQRTEQGDSAMYLCASTPRRESSYNEQFFGPGTRLTVL.

The chain employs TRBV7-9 and TRBJ2-1, with D possibly being TRBD2 (6 bases). The CDR3 is made up of 14 amino acids. Trimming took 1 base from V and 15 from J, leaving 19 bases between them. In germline, CDR1 is SEHNR, CDR2 FQNEAQ (reference sequence). The CDR3 reads CASSLVEGMGLPFF. The CDR3 coding sequence is TGTGCCAGCAGCTTAGTAGAGGGGATGGGACTTCCGTTCTTC.

This clone was picked up a small number of times. The chain combines TRBV4-1 with TRBJ2-5; 9 bases are shared with TRBD2. V trimming: 2 bases; J trimming: 4 bases; junction bases outside the gene matches: 5. CDR3 length equals 15 residues. Looked up from germline, CDR1 is MGHRA and CDR2 is YSYEKL. For the CDR3, the DNA is TGCGCCAGCAGCCAAAGGGGACTAGCAGGAGAGACCCAGTACTTC. This sequence encodes CASSQRGLAGETQYF.

The table lists this clone with a few counts. The V and J genes are TRBV3-1 (or the pseudogene TRBV3-2) and TRBJ2-3; 11 nucleotides match TRBD2. CDR3 length: 18 amino acids. V trimming: 2 bases; J trimming: 2 bases; junction bases outside the gene matches: 9. The germline gives CDR1 LGHDT, CDR2 YNNKEL (reference sequence). The CDR3 reads CASSQLAGGSSSTDTQYF. The CDR3, as DNA: TGTGCCAGCAGCCAACTAGCGGGGGGATCGTCATCCACAGATACGCAGTATTTT.

This clone was counted a few times. The chain carries TRBV10-3 and TRBJ2-2; 9 bases line up with TRBD1. The J segment lost 5 bases and the V segment lost 6 bases, leaving 10 bases of the junction unmatched. The CDR3 sequence is 16 residues long. Germline values: CDR1 ENHRY, CDR2 SYGVKD. The chain's CDR3 is CAISSPGTGRTGELFF. For the CDR3, the DNA is TGTGCCATCAGCTCCCCGGGGACAGGGAGGACCGGGGAGCTGTTTTTT.

The chain links TRBV5-4 to TRBJ2-1; 13 bases align to TRBD2. This CDR3 has 17 amino acids. Per the germline V gene, CDR1 is SGHNT and CDR2 is YYREEE (reference sequence). V lost 1 base, J lost 6 bases, and 7 bases stayed unmatched. The DNA for the CDR3 is TGTGCCAGCAGCTTGACTAGCGGGGGGGCCTATAGCAATGAGCAGTTCTTC. Protein product: CASSLTSGGAYSNEQFF. The full variable domain, in which reference TRBV5-4 and TRBJ2-1 provide the parts outside the CDR3, is ETGVTQSPTHLIKTRGQQVTLRCSSQSGHNTVSWYQQALGQGPQFIFQYYREEENGRGNFPPRFSGLQFPNYSSELNVNALELDDSALYLCASSLTSGGAYSNEQFFGPGTRLTVL.

The chain is built from TRBV3-1 (or the pseudogene TRBV3-2) and TRBJ2-5; 10 bases are shared with TRBD1. The CDR3 has 14 amino acids. V trimming: 4 bases; J trimming: 7 bases; junction bases outside the gene matches: 6. Germline-derived CDR1 and CDR2 are LGHDT and YNNKEL (reference sequence). The CDR3 DNA is TGTGCCAGCAGCCTTTCCGGGGACAGGGGGACCCAGTACTTC. Protein product: CASSLSGDRGTQYF.

The chain combines TRBV7-2 with TRBJ1-2, with TRBD1 matching 9 bases. The CDR3 has 13 amino acids. CDR1 is SGHTA and CDR2 is FQGNSA in the germline V gene. J gave up 7 bases and V 5 bases, and 5 bases lay outside the gene matches. The CDR3 coding sequence is TGTGCCAGCAGCACACAGGGGGCGCCTGGCTACACCTTC. Amino acids: CASSTQGAPGYTF.